These 7 T cell receptor beta chains originate from one sample sequenced in a study of cytomegalovirus exposure and HLA in healthy donors. Primers included in the PCR were 60 Vbeta and 13 Jbeta primers. Assay: immunoSEQ multiplex PCR; the TCRdb copy retains only in-frame clones and omits some. The data show under 200,000 clones, with approximately 80% seen just once and 6% to 9% held by the top ten. The sample taken for sequencing was PBMCs. The receptors come from a woman under 40 in good health and CMV-seropositive.

CDR3 in DNA: TGTGCCAGCAGCCTAGCCCTGGGTCCCACAGATACGCAGTATTTT. It codes for CASSLALGPTDTQYF. The chain is built from TRBV7-3 and TRBJ2-3, with a possible D match to TRBD2 (5 bases). V lost 5 bases and J lost 2, with 14 bases in between. Germline CDR1 SGHTA, CDR2 FQGTGA. This CDR3 is built from 15 residues. The full variable domain, completed using reference TRBV7-3 and TRBJ2-3, is GAGVSQTPSNKVTEKGKYVELRCDPISGHTALYWYRQSLGQGPEFLIYFQGTGAADDSGLPNDRFFAVRPEGSVSTLKIQRTERGDSAVYLCASSLALGPTDTQYFGPGTRLTVL.

The chain combines TRBV5-7 with TRBJ2-3, with no clear D. TRBV5-7 is treated as an ORF (open reading frame) with a function not yet certain. V lost 1 base and J lost 1, with 4 bases in between. This CDR3 contains 13 residues. CDR3: CASSLRGTDTQYF. The CDR3 bases are TGTGCCAGCAGCTTGCGAGGCACAGATACGCAGTATTTT.

The chain is built from TRBV28 and TRBJ2-3; tentatively, D is TRBD2 (6 bases). V lost 5 bases, J lost 5 bases, and 14 bases lay in between. This CDR3 has 14 residues. Germline loops: CDR1 MDHEN, CDR2 SYDVKM. The CDR3 sequence is CASSVWGEVDTQYF. CDR3 DNA: TGTGCCAGCAGTGTTTGGGGGGAGGTAGATACGCAGTATTTT.

This chain connects TRBV5-8 to TRBJ1-4, with TRBD1 matching 12 bases. The CDR3 totals 15 residues. V trimming: 2 bases; J trimming: 7 bases; junction bases outside the gene matches: 3. Germline values: CDR1 SGHTS, CDR2 YDEGEE. This CDR3 is CASSFRDRGREKLFF. For the CDR3, the DNA is TGTGCCAGCAGCTTTAGGGACAGGGGGCGTGAAAAACTGTTTTTT.

The rearrangement links TRBV5-1 to TRBJ1-2; 7 bases fit TRBD1. J gave up 4 bases and V 4 bases, and 10 bases lay outside the gene matches. Germline CDR1 reads SGHRS; CDR2 reads YFSETQ. This CDR3 contains 15 residues. The CDR3 loop reads CASSTNRGLGYGYTF. CDR3 nucleotides: TGCGCCAGCAGCACCAATAGGGGGCTGGGCTATGGCTACACCTTC.

V and J are TRBV9 and TRBJ1-4, with D possibly matching TRBD1 (6 bases). V was pared by 2 bases and J by 8 bases, with 16 bases between. This CDR3 comprises 15 residues. CDR1 and CDR2 from the germline V gene are SGDLS and YYNGEE. The CDR3 loop is CASSVRGANEEKLFF. CDR3 bases: TGTGCCAGCAGCGTCCGGGGGGCTAATGAGGAAAAACTGTTTTTT.

V usage is TRBV6-5 and J usage is TRBJ1-6; D remains ambiguous. The CDR3 covers 15 residues. Germline V gene lookup returns CDR1 MNHEY and CDR2 SVGAGI. V was pared by 0 bases and J by 8 bases, with 11 bases between. The CDR3 sequence is CASSYSWQTHSPLHF. The CDR3 DNA reads as TGTGCCAGCAGTTACTCGTGGCAGACTCATTCACCCCTCCACTTT.